The T cell receptor beta chain under discussion was sequenced for a study of identical twins. Study observations and caveats: With beta out-of-frame sequences, excess sharing by twins was weaker.

This clonotype was detected many times. Its antigen is unidentified. CDR1 SEHNR and CDR2 FQNEAQ come from the germline V gene (reference sequence). V was trimmed by 4 bases and J by 5 bases, leaving 15 bases between them. The CDR3 sequence is 14 residues long. A template switching step contributed a universal primer site, while unique molecular identifiers were present in the cDNA. Using its own MiXCR run on the 5' RACE reads, TCRdb lists one record per CDR3 protein. The sample lists about 690,000 distinct CDR3 sequences; about 20% were seen once. These data also formed part of another study, on T cells expressing NK-cell markers. That study adds: Among eight sequenced donors, seven carried HCMV seropositivity while one was seronegative.

The V call is TRBV7-9, the J call TRBJ2-7, with a tentative D call TRBD2 (6 bases). The sample comprised PBMCs. The sequence was obtained from a woman under 30 in good health. CDR3 DNA: TGTGCCAGCAGCTCCTCGGGAGAATCCCACGAGCAGTACTTC. This encodes CASSSSGESHEQYF. Full variable domain (outside the CDR3, taken from reference TRBV7-9 and TRBJ2-7): DTGVSQNPRHKITKRGQNVTFRCDPISEHNRLYWYRQTLGQGPEFLTYFQNEAQLEKSRLLSDRFSAERPKGSFSTLEIQRTEQGDSAMYLCASSSSGESHEQYFGPGTRLTVT.